Here is one T cell receptor (beta chain) with its context. This specimen belongs to a study of T-cell reconstitution after alpha-beta-depleted transplantation in children. The CDR3 spans 12 residues. Trimming stripped 5 bases from V and 4 bases from J, with 8 bases between. The library targeted TCRbeta and was prepared with unique molecular identifiers. MiXCR was run by TCRdb on the PCR reads, yielding one entry per CDR3 protein. The sample lists about 360,000 distinct CDR3 sequences, roughly 15% occurring once. This TCR was sampled from a human donor who donated a stem cell graft to a child with Fanconi anemia. Sequenced here: PBMCs, sampled from the stem cell graft. The chain uses TRBV12-3 or TRBV12-4 and TRBJ1-1; D ambiguous. CDR3 protein: CASSISTTEAFF. For the CDR3, the DNA is TGTGCCAGCAGTATTTCAACCACTGAAGCTTTCTTT.